The 21 T cell receptor beta chains below all came from one sample that was sequenced in a study of naive and memory T cell subsets. Broader study findings: A few larger clonotypes appeared in naive repertoires, especially CD8, possibly memory cells re-expressing CD45RA.

Antigens of these TCRs are unknown. The beta constant-region primer was an equimolar mix of two oligonucleotides covering TRBC1 and TRBC2. Nested alpha and beta constant-region primers with the SP2 primer drove four PCR rounds on ligated cDNA. TCRdb re-called the UMI-ligation and nested PCR reads with MiXCR, one entry per CDR3 protein. Among roughly 100,000 distinct CDR3 sequences listed, around 10% were seen once. The sample taken for sequencing was naive CD4+ T cells from blood. The receptors come from a human donor in good health.

The sample holds many counts of this clonotype. This chain joins TRBV30 and TRBJ2-7; 9 bases are a match to TRBD1. The germline V gene encodes CDR1 GTSNPN and CDR2 SVGIG (reference sequence). After removal of 3 bases from V and 3 bases from J, the junction contained 9 bases not matched to a gene. This CDR3 comprises 15 residues. The CDR3 loop is CAWRWAGTGFYEQYF. CDR3 sequence (DNA): TGTGCCTGGAGATGGGCCGGGACAGGGTTCTACGAGCAGTACTTC.

The table lists this clonotype with a few counts. This chain joins TRBV20-1 and TRBJ2-1, with 11 bases identical to TRBD2. Germline values: CDR1 DFQATT, CDR2 SNEGSKA (reference sequence). The CDR3 loop spans 14 amino acids. J gave up 15 bases and V 5 bases, and 15 bases lay outside the gene matches. The CDR3 bases are TGCAGTGCTGGTAGGACTAGCGGGCGGAGATGGGCGTTCTTC. Translating gives CSAGRTSGRRWAFF.

This clonotype was counted between two and nine times. V gene TRBV6-5 combines with J gene TRBJ2-1; 8 bases fit TRBD1. Trimming at V came to 4 bases and at J to 6 bases, leaving 8 bases not matched to a gene. Germline-derived CDR1 and CDR2 are MNHEY and SVGAGI. CDR3 size: 15 residues. CDR3 in DNA: TGTGCCAGCAGTTCAGACGTCAGGGGGCCCAATGAGCAGTTCTTC. The encoded protein is CASSSDVRGPNEQFF.

This sequence joins TRBV19 and TRBJ2-1, with D tentatively TRBD1 (6 bases). The CDR3 covers 15 residues. Trimming shortened V by 6 bases and J by 3 bases, and 15 bases separated the two germline ends. CDR1 and CDR2 from the germline V gene are LNHDA and SQIVND (reference sequence). The CDR3 DNA is TGTGCCAGTAGCCCGAATGGCAGGGGCTACAATGAGCAGTTCTTC. This sequence encodes CASSPNGRGYNEQFF.

This clonotype was seen ten or more times. V gene TRBV30 combines with J gene TRBJ2-7, with no clear D. The CDR3 length is 11 residues. V shed 4 bases and J shed 2 bases, with 6 bases lying between them. CDR1 and CDR2 (germline): GTSNPN, SVGIG (reference sequence). The CDR3 region has the DNA TGTGCCTGGACAGGAACCTACGAGCAGTACTTC. It yields the protein CAWTGTYEQYF.

This clonotype was seen a handful of times. This rearrangement joins TRBV6-1 to TRBJ2-7, with TRBD2 matching 8 bases. Germline V gene data show CDR1 as MNHNS and CDR2 as SASEGT. The CDR3 contains 16 residues. After removal of 6 bases from V and 2 bases from J, the junction contained 12 bases not matched to a gene. The CDR3 is CASRQTSGKRPYEQYF. CDR3 bases: TGTGCCAGCAGGCAAACTAGCGGAAAAAGACCCTACGAGCAGTACTTC.

The table lists this clonotype with a count of one. The chain links TRBV7-3 to TRBJ2-1; 10 bases fit TRBD2. The CDR3 contains 13 residues. Trimming cost V 5 bases and J 12 bases; bases outside gene matches: 7. From germline, CDR1 is SGHTA and CDR2 FQGTGA. In DNA, the CDR3 is TGTGCCAGCAGCGCCGGACTAGCGGCTCTGCAGTTCTTC. Its protein is CASSAGLAALQFF.

V gene TRBV3-1 combines with J gene TRBJ2-7; tentatively, D is TRBD1 or TRBD2 (6 bases each). Between the trimmed V and J ends, which lost 1 base and 2 bases, there was a span of 15 bases. The length of the CDR3 is 16 residues. Germline lookup yields CDR1 LGHDT and CDR2 YNNKEL (reference sequence). As DNA, the CDR3 is TGTGCCAGCAGCCAAGCTTTTGGGGGGCGGCCCTACGAGCAGTACTTC. This codes for CASSQAFGGRPYEQYF.

Ten or more counts support this clonotype. The CDR3 sequence: CASSLMQADNTGELFF. CDR3 coding DNA: TGTGCCAGCTCACTAATGCAGGCCGACAACACCGGGGAGCTGTTTTTT. The rearrangement uses TRBV18 and TRBJ2-2; D not resolved. The CDR3 is 16 amino acids. Germline V lookup: CDR1 KGHSH, CDR2 LQKENI. V shed 4 bases and J shed 2 bases, with 14 bases lying between them.

There are a few counts of this clonotype. DNA of the CDR3: TGTGCCAGCAGCTTAGACATAGCGGGGATAGGCTACGAGCAGTACTTC. Translation gives CASSLDIAGIGYEQYF. The chain has TRBV7-2 and TRBJ2-7; 8 bases align to TRBD2. CDR3 length: 16 amino acids. V lost 1 base to trimming and J lost 3 bases; unmatched junction nucleotides: 8. Germline V gene data show CDR1 as SGHTA and CDR2 as FQGNSA.

This clonotype was detected many times. The chain employs TRBV24-1 and TRBJ2-1; 7 positions match TRBD2. The CDR3 spans 17 residues. V lost 4 bases and J lost 5; bases outside the gene matches: 13. The germline CDR1 and CDR2 sequences are KGHDR and SFDVKD. CDR3 in DNA: TGTGCCACCAGTGACCTCCTAGGGGAGGGACCACACAATGAGCAGTTCTTC. Translating it yields CATSDLLGEGPHNEQFF.

The V and J genes are TRBV19 and TRBJ2-3; the D gene could be TRBD1 or TRBD2 (5 bases each). Germline V gene sequence: CDR1 LNHDA, CDR2 SQIVND (reference sequence). The CDR3 runs 13 residues. V lost 4 bases and J lost 3, with 8 bases in between. DNA for the CDR3: TGTGCCAGTAGTACCGGGGCTACAGATACGCAGTATTTT. This sequence encodes CASSTGATDTQYF.

This clonotype was counted between two and nine times. V gene TRBV27 combines with J gene TRBJ2-3, with D perhaps matching TRBD1 or TRBD2 (5 bases each). Germline V gene sequence: CDR1 MNHEY, CDR2 SMNVEV (reference sequence). Deletions cut 5 bases from V and 4 bases from J, with 19 bases between. This CDR3 contains 16 residues. The chain's CDR3 is CASSPDRGPLPDTQYF. In nucleotides, the CDR3 is TGTGCCAGCAGTCCCGACCGGGGCCCTTTGCCAGATACGCAGTATTTT.

This chain connects TRBV19 to TRBJ2-3; the match to TRBD2 covers 8 bases. Per the germline V gene, CDR1 is LNHDA and CDR2 is SQIVND (reference sequence). The CDR3 is made up of 16 amino acids. Losses at the gene ends were 8 bases for V and 2 bases for J; bases not matched to a gene: 12. CDR3 DNA sequence: TGTGCCAGTGGACCGGGGGGGGGCCGCTACACAGATACGCAGTATTTT. As protein: CASGPGGGRYTDTQYF.

In its sample, this clonotype was seen a few times. The rearrangement links TRBV4-2 to TRBJ2-3; either TRBD1 or TRBD2 may supply D (6 bases each). V dropped 8 bases and J dropped 1 base, with 19 bases sitting between them. The germline CDR1 and CDR2 sequences are LGHNA and YNFKEQ. The CDR3 is made up of 16 amino acids. The CDR3 region is CASGQNQRAGTDTQYF. The CDR3 DNA reads TGTGCCAGCGGACAGAACCAGCGGGCGGGCACAGATACGCAGTATTTT.

In this sample, this clonotype turned up a few times. The chain is built from TRBV7-6 and TRBJ2-5, with D possibly being TRBD1 (6 bases). Trimming stripped 2 bases from V and 5 bases from J, with 15 bases between. CDR3 length equals 15 residues. CDR1 is SGHVS, CDR2 FNYEAQ, per germline. The DNA of the CDR3 is TGTGCCAGCAGCTTAAGGGCAACAGGGCTGGAGACCCAGTACTTC. Its translation is CASSLRATGLETQYF.

This clonotype has ten or more counts. The genes are TRBV12-3 or TRBV12-4 and TRBJ2-3, with TRBD2 matching over 8 bases. This CDR3 contains 15 residues. The V segment lost 3 bases and the J segment 7 bases; nucleotides outside the gene matches: 9. The CDR3 bases are TGTGCCAGCAGTTTGGGTCGGGGGGGTTCGAATACGCAGTATTTT. This sequence encodes CASSLGRGGSNTQYF.

This clonotype was counted ten times or more. This chain uses TRBV20-1 with TRBJ1-2, with no clear D. The CDR3 sequence is 12 residues long. Trimming cost V 1 base and J 8 bases, with 11 bases left between them. The germline CDR1 and CDR2 sequences are DFQATT and SNEGSKA (reference sequence). As DNA, the CDR3 is TGCAGTGCTAGAGGTGACCATGGAGGCTACACCTTC. Its protein product is CSARGDHGGYTF.

This clonotype has a handful of counts. The chain links TRBV29-1 to TRBJ1-2; D ambiguous. Germline assignment: CDR1 SQVTM and CDR2 ANQGSEA. This CDR3 comprises 14 residues. The ends were cut back, 0 bases at V and 3 bases at J, with 11 bases in the middle. CDR3 in amino acids: CSVEDVRVYYGYTF. CDR3 nucleotides: TGCAGCGTTGAAGATGTCCGGGTATACTATGGCTACACCTTC.

The J gene is TRBJ2-5, the V gene TRBV19; 11 positions match TRBD2. J lost 3 bases, V lost 4 bases, and 7 bases had no gene match. This CDR3 has 16 residues. In germline, CDR1 is LNHDA, CDR2 SQIVND (reference sequence). CDR3 loop: CASSTGTSGTKETQYF. Written as DNA, the CDR3 is TGTGCCAGTAGTACGGGGACTAGCGGTACCAAAGAGACCCAGTACTTC.

In this sample, this clonotype turned up a few times. The gene calls are TRBV12-3 or TRBV12-4 and TRBJ2-5, with D perhaps matching TRBD2 (6 bases). V lost 3 bases and J 2 bases, leaving 13 bases between the germline ends. The CDR3 extends over 15 amino acids. The CDR3 bases are TGTGCCAGCAGTTTTCGAGTTGGGAGGCAAGAGACCCAGTACTTC. Its translation is CASSFRVGRQETQYF.